The subject of this entry is one T cell receptor beta chain. The data belong to a study of blood T cell repertoires in COVID-19. Method: immunoSEQ multiplex PCR; TCRdb's copy keeps in-frame clones and lacks some. This table has more than 150,000 clones, over 75% appearing once. The CDR3 spans 14 residues. CDR1 is MNHEY and CDR2 is SMNVEV in the germline V gene (reference sequence). The ends lost 4 bases at V and 6 bases at J; junction bases unmatched: 6. The sequence was obtained from a middle-aged man with active or convalescent COVID-19. The genes are TRBV27 and TRBJ1-5; 7 nucleotides match TRBD1. The sequenced sample consisted of peripheral blood. The CDR3 DNA follows: TGTGCCAGCAGTTATTCAGGGGGAGGTCAGCCCCAGCATTTT. As protein: CASSYSGGGQPQHF.